This TCR beta chain emerged from a study of control samples from healthy donors and cancer patients. The CDR3 extends over 14 amino acids. Trimming left V 6 bases short and J 2 bases short, with 14 bases between. Germline V gene sequence: CDR1 MNHEY, CDR2 SMNVEV (reference sequence). Profiled with immunoSEQ multiplex PCR; TCRdb holds only in-frame clones, not every one. Of roughly 120,000 clones in the sample, about nine tenths were seen once. Sequences were obtained from blood. The V and J genes are TRBV27 and TRBJ2-7; D gene uncertain. The TCR originated in a woman under 30 in good health. The CDR3 is CASSPRVRPYEQYF. The CDR3 DNA reads as TGTGCCAGCAGCCCACGAGTTCGACCCTACGAGCAGTACTTC.